This T cell receptor (beta chain) was sequenced during a study of CD8+ T cells in alopecia areata. Study as a whole: It was oral tofacitinib, at 5 to 10 mg twice daily, that treated patients received. The percentage of affected scalp area served as the score of severity for treated patients. Tofacitinib treatment spanned 6 to 18 months, with 6 months off drug afterward.

CDR1 and CDR2 (germline): MDHEN, SYDVKM. This CDR3 comprises 15 residues. Trimming left V 2 bases short and J 0 bases short, with 8 bases between. Study outcomes and limitations: Among the 100 top clones, expanded CD8+ clones, like scalp clonality, were significantly decreased by tofacitinib.

The sequencing template was cDNA reverse transcribed from extracted RNA. Assay: immunoSEQ multiplex PCR; the TCRdb copy retains only in-frame clones and omits some. The sample records about 180,000 clones, about 61% being singletons. In its sample, this clone was seen a few times. Its antigen remains unknown. Described treatment: oral pan-JAK inhibitor, 5-10 mg twice daily. This TCR derives from a human donor with alopecia areata. The J gene is TRBJ2-1, the V gene TRBV28; the D gene is possibly TRBD1 (6 bases). The specimen was CD4+ T cells sorted from blood, collected at approximately week 56, from a patient treated with tofacitinib. CDR3 sequence: CASSLPQGSYNEQFF. The CDR3 nucleotides are TGTGCCAGCAGTTTACCACAGGGCTCCTACAATGAGCAGTTCTTC.